This T cell receptor beta chain was retrieved from a study of cytomegalovirus exposure and HLA in healthy donors. Points from the study as a whole: A later analysis associated about 18,000 TCR beta sequences with HLA alleles at a 0.05 false discovery rate. Confirmation was obtained in vitro that a few CMV-associated chains are specific for CMV antigens.

The primer mix had 60 Vbeta and 13 Jbeta primers. Some clones are missing from TCRdb's copy, which holds only in-frame ones; the method was immunoSEQ multiplex PCR. The sample shows over 150,000 clones, around 70% of them seen only once. A word on this clone: The antigen remains unidentified.

CDR1 and CDR2 (germline): SGHRS, YFSETQ. The CDR3 sequence is 15 residues long. Losses at the gene ends were 0 bases for V and 4 bases for J; bases not matched to a gene: 5. The clonotype comes from a male donor in good health and CMV-seronegative. The material sequenced was PBMCs. The chain carries TRBV5-1 and TRBJ2-7; 9 positions match TRBD2. DNA of the CDR3: TGCGCCAGCAGCTTGGAGTTAGCGGGAGCTTACGAGCAGTACTTC. This encodes CASSLELAGAYEQYF.